The 14 T cell receptor beta chains presented below share a single source sample, sequenced in a study of technical replicates of blood from four donors. Some clones are missing from TCRdb's copy, which holds only in-frame ones; the method was immunoSEQ multiplex PCR. The data show approximately 15,000 clones, 70% to 90% seen once. Material for sequencing was PBMCs. These receptors originate from a human donor in good health.

The chain recombines TRBV5-1 with TRBJ2-3; D is ambiguous. CDR3 length equals 16 residues. V was clipped by 1 base and J by 3 bases, with 15 bases between them. CDR1 and CDR2 from the germline V gene are SGHRS and YFSETQ. The DNA for the CDR3 is TGCGCCAGCAGCTTGAATCCAGGCTTACCTACAGATACGCAGTATTTT. The encoded protein is CASSLNPGLPTDTQYF.

This clone occurred a few times. The V and J genes are TRBV2 and TRBJ2-7; TRBD1 aligns across 10 bases. The CDR3 consists of 15 residues. Looked up from germline, CDR1 is SNHLY and CDR2 is FYNNEI. V shed 4 bases, J shed 4 bases, and the junction held 7 bases outside the gene matches. As DNA, the CDR3 is TGTGCCAGCAGTGCCACCGGGACAGGGGTATACGAGCAGTACTTC. Its protein is CASSATGTGVYEQYF.

The V gene is TRBV6-1, the J gene TRBJ1-5; TRBD1 agrees at 7 bases. The CDR3 is 15 residues long. Per germline, CDR1 MNHNS and CDR2 SASEGT. J gave up 0 bases and V 7 bases, and 6 bases lay outside the gene matches. CDR3 sequence (DNA): TGTGCCAGCACCGGGACAGTCATTAGCAATCAGCCCCAGCATTTT. Amino acid sequence: CASTGTVISNQPQHF.

The J gene is TRBJ2-3, the V gene TRBV5-1; TRBD1 aligns across 8 bases. J lost 5 bases, V lost 0 bases, and 8 bases had no gene match. Germline CDR1 reads SGHRS; CDR2 reads YFSETQ. CDR3 size: 16 residues. CDR3 sequence reads: CASSLARPGGEDTQYF. DNA for the CDR3: TGCGCCAGCAGCTTGGCCAGGCCAGGGGGCGAAGATACGCAGTATTTT.

The chain uses TRBV2 and TRBJ2-4; 10 nucleotides line up with TRBD2. The J segment lost 7 bases and the V segment lost 5 bases, leaving 5 bases of the junction unmatched. Germline CDR1 SNHLY, CDR2 FYNNEI. The CDR3 length is 14 residues. The CDR3 sequence is CASSSGLAANIQYF. The CDR3 bases are TGTGCCAGCAGTTCTGGACTAGCGGCGAACATTCAGTACTTC.

This chain connects TRBV19 to TRBJ1-5; D possibly corresponds to TRBD1 (5 bases). There are 15 residues in the CDR3. Trimming took off 2 bases at V and 2 bases at J, with 10 bases between the two ends. Germline CDR1 reads LNHDA; CDR2 reads SQIVND (reference sequence). CDR3 nucleotides: TGTGCCAGTAGTATACCCAGGGAGGGCAATCAGCCCCAGCATTTT. Translated: CASSIPREGNQPQHF.

The chain employs TRBV25-1 and TRBJ2-5; D remains ambiguous. The CDR3 loop spans 13 amino acids. Between the trimmed V and J ends, which lost 4 bases and 0 bases, there was a span of 6 bases. The germline V gene has CDR1 MGHDK and CDR2 SYGVNS. The CDR3 is CASSATDQETQYF. The CDR3, as DNA: TGTGCCAGCAGTGCAACAGACCAAGAGACCCAGTACTTC.

The V and J genes are TRBV4-1 and TRBJ1-5; possibly TRBD1 for D (6 bases). Germline CDR1 is MGHRA and CDR2 is YSYEKL. Trimming took off 0 bases at V and 11 bases at J, with 17 bases between the two ends. The CDR3 contains 15 residues. The CDR3 coding sequence is TGCGCCAGCAGCCAAGATGTGCGACCCCAGGGGACCCAGCATTTT. It specifies CASSQDVRPQGTQHF.

DNA for the CDR3: TGTGCCAGCGGGGAGGGCCCCGAAGATACGCAGTATTTT. Translated, it gives CASGEGPEDTQYF. V gene TRBV4-2 combines with J gene TRBJ2-3; 7 nucleotides line up with TRBD2. The germline CDR1 and CDR2 sequences are LGHNA and YNFKEQ. The CDR3 length is 13 residues. V trimming: 8 bases; J trimming: 5 bases; junction bases outside the gene matches: 7.

The DNA of the CDR3 is TGTGCCAGCAGCCGACTTGGAGGTGGGAGACTCCAAGAGACCCAGTACTTC. It yields the protein CASSRLGGGRLQETQYF. The chain employs TRBV7-6 and TRBJ2-5; D is possibly TRBD2 (5 bases). Trimming took off 5 bases at V and 1 base at J, with 20 bases between the two ends. The CDR3 covers 17 residues. CDR1 SGHVS and CDR2 FNYEAQ come from the germline V gene.

The chain is built from TRBV19 and TRBJ1-5; tentatively, D is TRBD1 (6 bases). V lost 6 bases to trimming and J lost 3 bases, with 9 bases between them. The CDR3 sequence is 13 residues long. The V gene's germline CDR1 is LNHDA and CDR2 SQIVND (reference sequence). CDR3 coding DNA: TGTGCCAGTAGATGGACAGTCAATCAGCCCCAGCATTTT. Residues: CASRWTVNQPQHF.

This clone was picked up one time. J is TRBJ2-7 and V is TRBV28, with 13 bases that match TRBD2. V lost 3 bases to trimming and J lost 0 bases; unmatched junction nucleotides: 11. The V gene's germline CDR1 is MDHEN and CDR2 SYDVKM. The CDR3 sequence is 19 residues long. CDR3 DNA sequence: TGTGCCAGCAGTTTCGAGTTGACTAGCGGGAGGCTCCTCTCCTACGAGCAGTACTTC. Its protein product is CASSFELTSGRLLSYEQYF.

This chain connects TRBV7-6 to TRBJ1-2; TRBD1 agrees at 10 bases. Germline V gene sequence: CDR1 SGHVS, CDR2 FNYEAQ. V dropped 0 bases and J dropped 0; count of bases not matched to a gene: 10. CDR3 length: 19 residues. As DNA, the CDR3 is TGTGCCAGCAGCTTAGCCACCGAATCGGGACAGGGGCCTAACTATGGCTACACCTTC. It is translated as CASSLATESGQGPNYGYTF.

The rearrangement joins TRBV5-6 to TRBJ2-3; 14 nucleotides agree with TRBD2. Trimming at V came to 3 bases and at J to 4 bases, leaving 7 bases not matched to a gene. CDR1 and CDR2 (germline): SGHDT, YYEEEE. The CDR3 totals 17 residues. The CDR3 sequence: CASSWGGLAGVADTQYF. Written as DNA, the CDR3 is TGTGCCAGCAGCTGGGGGGGACTAGCGGGAGTAGCAGATACGCAGTATTTT. Looking up the rest from reference TRBV5-6 and TRBJ2-3 gives the full variable domain: DAGVTQSPTHLIKTRGQQVTLRCSPKSGHDTVSWYQQALGQGPQFIFQYYEEEERQRGNFPDRFSGHQFPNYSSELNVNALLLGDSALYLCASSWGGLAGVADTQYFGPGTRLTVL.